A single sample gave rise to the 21 T cell receptor beta chains below, sequenced in a study of OX40 agonist ivuxolimab in advanced cancers. Generated by immunoSEQ multiplex PCR, the TCRdb table keeps only in-frame clones and is missing some. Among 90,000 to 120,000 clones listed, 75% to 95% were seen once. The material sequenced was CD4+ or CD8+ T cells sorted from blood, taken in a trial of the OX40 agonist ivuxolimab. The origin of the receptors is an adult with an advanced solid tumor such as melanoma, head and neck, liver or kidney cancer.

The chain recombines TRBV5-3 with TRBJ2-7, with a possible D match to TRBD2 (5 bases). TRBV5-3 is labeled an ORF, and its function is uncertain. The CDR3 has 13 residues. Trimming took off 2 bases at V and 2 bases at J, with 8 bases between the two ends. CDR3 DNA: TGTGCCAGAAGCTTAACTAGTCCCTACGAGCAGTACTTC. Translation: CARSLTSPYEQYF.

This clone was recorded once. This chain joins TRBV19 and TRBJ1-5; TRBD1 matches 11 bases. The trim removed 5 bases at V and 3 bases at J, leaving 6 bases unmatched. The CDR3 covers 16 residues. Germline CDR1 reads LNHDA; CDR2 reads SQIVND (reference sequence). The CDR3: CASSPGQGANNQPQHF. DNA of the CDR3: TGTGCCAGTAGTCCCGGACAGGGGGCAAACAATCAGCCCCAGCATTTT.

The genes are TRBV28 and TRBJ2-1; tentatively, D is TRBD1 or TRBD2 (6 bases each). The CDR3 totals 15 residues. The germline V gene encodes CDR1 MDHEN and CDR2 SYDVKM. V dropped 6 bases and J dropped 2 bases, with 14 bases sitting between them. The CDR3 DNA is TGTGCCAGCAGCAGAGGAGGGGGGACCTACAATGAGCAGTTCTTC. As protein: CASSRGGGTYNEQFF.

V and J are TRBV5-1 and TRBJ2-7; 16 bases agree with TRBD2. This CDR3 has 18 residues. The germline gives CDR1 SGHRS, CDR2 YFSETQ. V shed 4 bases and J 7 bases; nucleotides not matched to a gene: 14. The CDR3 loop reads CASSRGLAGGELLAEQYF. DNA for the CDR3: TGCGCCAGCAGCCGGGGACTAGCGGGAGGGGAGCTACTTGCGGAGCAGTACTTC.

V and J are TRBV5-1 and TRBJ2-7; D perhaps matches TRBD1 (6 bases). In germline, CDR1 is SGHRS, CDR2 YFSETQ. With 0 bases removed from V and 1 base from J, the gap between germline ends came to 20 bases. CDR3 size: 18 residues. CDR3 region: CASSLAGPLWTASYEQYF. The CDR3 region has the DNA TGCGCCAGCAGCTTGGCCGGTCCGCTGTGGACAGCTTCCTACGAGCAGTACTTC.

The genes are TRBV19 and TRBJ2-1, with 12 bases identical to TRBD2. Germline V CDR1 and CDR2: LNHDA, SQIVND (reference sequence). The ends lost 3 bases at V and 6 bases at J; junction bases unmatched: 12. The CDR3 contains 18 residues. The CDR3 protein is CASSIGPPASGRANEQFF. The CDR3 bases are TGTGCCAGTAGTATCGGTCCCCCGGCTAGCGGGAGGGCCAATGAGCAGTTCTTC.

The chain employs TRBV18 and TRBJ1-6, with D possibly TRBD1 on 5 matching bases. The CDR3 runs 12 residues. V was clipped by 6 bases and J by 10 bases, with 10 bases between them. Germline assignment: CDR1 KGHSH and CDR2 LQKENI. The CDR3: CASSDSGSPLHF. CDR3 nucleotide sequence: TGTGCCAGCTCCGACAGTGGCTCACCCCTCCACTTT.

This clone was detected only a few times. This sequence joins TRBV7-6 and TRBJ2-1; a possible D gene is TRBD2 (6 bases). This CDR3 comprises 14 residues. Germline CDR1 SGHVS, CDR2 FNYEAQ. Between the trimmed V and J ends, which lost 2 bases and 5 bases, there was a span of 10 bases. DNA of the CDR3: TGTGCCAGCAGCTTATCCCCTAGCGACAATGAGCAGTTCTTC. This gives the protein CASSLSPSDNEQFF.

This clone was counted a single time. The chain uses TRBV27 and TRBJ2-3, with TRBD1 as a possible D gene (6 bases). The CDR3 is 15 residues long. The ends were cut back, 5 bases at V and 2 bases at J, with 14 bases in the middle. CDR1 MNHEY and CDR2 SMNVEV come from the germline V gene (reference sequence). Here the CDR3 reads CASSPGDIDTDTQYF. The CDR3 DNA reads as TGTGCCAGCAGTCCTGGGGACATTGACACAGATACGCAGTATTTT.

The chain combines TRBV6-5 with TRBJ1-2; 8 nucleotides align to TRBD1. The CDR3 spans 16 residues. The V gene's germline CDR1 is MNHEY and CDR2 SVGAGI. V was clipped by 4 bases and J by 4 bases; unmatched bases: 11. CDR3: CASSFSPQGAAYGYTF. The CDR3 bases are TGTGCCAGCAGTTTTTCTCCTCAGGGGGCAGCCTATGGCTACACCTTC.

The chain uses TRBV19 and TRBJ1-2; TRBD1 agrees at 11 bases. The V gene's germline CDR1 is LNHDA and CDR2 SQIVND (reference sequence). The CDR3 spans 12 residues. Germline trimming cut 11 bases from V and 4 bases from J; bases unmatched to any gene: 3. This CDR3 reads CAGTGGSYGYTF. For the CDR3, the DNA is TGTGCCGGGACAGGGGGGAGCTATGGCTACACCTTC.

The chain has TRBV9 and TRBJ2-5, with a possible D match to TRBD1 (7 bases). The J call may not be correct, given that the DNA end is closer to TRBJ2-7. The germline V gene has CDR1 SGDLS and CDR2 YYNGEE. The CDR3 spans 14 residues. CDR3 coding DNA: TGTGCCAGCAGCGTAGGGCAGGGGGGCTACGAGCAGTACTTC. This gives the protein CASSVGQGGYEQYF.

The chain couples TRBV9 to TRBJ1-2; no reliable D call. The CDR3 is 12 amino acids. Germline assignment: CDR1 SGDLS and CDR2 YYNGEE. V was cut by 4 bases and J by 7 bases, with 11 bases left in between. CDR3 in DNA: TGTGCCAGCAGCCCTCTGTGGTCTGGCTACACCTTC. It is translated as CASSPLWSGYTF.

V is TRBV5-8 and J is TRBJ2-6; no clear D gene. CDR1 is SGHTS, CDR2 YDEGEE, per germline. Trimming stripped 5 bases from V and 5 bases from J, with 11 bases between. This CDR3 comprises 14 residues. The CDR3 DNA follows: TGTGCCAGCAGTTCAGACCTGTGGGCCAACGTCCTGACTTTC. It specifies CASSSDLWANVLTF.

V usage is TRBV9 and J usage is TRBJ2-1; D possibly corresponds to TRBD2 (5 bases). Germline CDR1 and CDR2: SGDLS and YYNGEE. CDR3 size: 13 residues. The V end was cut by 0 bases, the J end by 9 bases, with 10 bases between. In nucleotides, the CDR3 is TGTGCCAGCAGCGTAGGAGGGTCAGGTGAGCAGTTCTTC. It translates to CASSVGGSGEQFF.

This chain uses TRBV7-9 with TRBJ2-7, with D possibly being TRBD2 (5 bases). The CDR3 is 15 amino acids. V lost 5 bases and J lost 2, with 16 bases in between. Looked up from germline, CDR1 is SEHNR and CDR2 is FQNEAQ (reference sequence). CDR3 coding DNA: TGTGCCAGCAGCCGCGGGCAGTCTTTAACCTACGAGCAGTACTTC. As protein: CASSRGQSLTYEQYF. Based on the CDR3 plus reference TRBV7-9 and TRBJ2-7, the full variable domain is DTGVSQNPRHKITKRGQNVTFRCDPISEHNRLYWYRQTLGQGPEFLTYFQNEAQLEKSRLLSDRFSAERPKGSFSTLEIQRTEQGDSAMYLCASSRGQSLTYEQYFGPGTRLTVT.

This chain links TRBV2 with TRBJ2-3, with 9 positions matching TRBD2. This CDR3 spans 15 amino acids. J gave up 2 bases and V 1 base, and 1 base lay outside the gene matches. Germline loops: CDR1 SNHLY, CDR2 FYNNEI. CDR3 sequence: CASSEERGDTDTQYF. The CDR3 region has the DNA TGTGCCAGCAGTGAAGAGCGGGGGGACACAGATACGCAGTATTTT. The whole variable domain, filled in from reference TRBV2 and TRBJ2-3, reads EPEVTQTPSHQVTQMGQEVILRCVPISNHLYFYWYRQILGQKVEFLVSFYNNEISEKSEIFDDQFSVERPDGSNFTLKIRSTKLEDSAMYFCASSEERGDTDTQYFGPGTRLTVL.

The rearrangement joins TRBV29-1 to TRBJ1-4, with D maybe TRBD1 (5 bases). Germline assignment: CDR1 SQVTM and CDR2 ANQGSEA. Trimming took 4 bases from V and 0 from J, leaving 6 bases between them. CDR3 size: 13 residues. CDR3 region: CSVAGATNEKLFF. Written as DNA, the CDR3 is TGCAGCGTTGCGGGGGCAACTAATGAAAAACTGTTTTTT.

In its sample, this clone was seen once. The V and J genes are TRBV19 and TRBJ2-2; 9 bases agree with TRBD2. Germline V CDR1 and CDR2: LNHDA, SQIVND (reference sequence). CDR3 length equals 14 residues. The trim removed 7 bases at V and 7 bases at J, leaving 7 bases unmatched. CDR3 loop: CASTVREGGGELFF. The CDR3 DNA sequence: TGTGCCAGTACCGTGCGGGAGGGCGGCGGGGAGCTGTTTTTT.

V is TRBV12-5 and J is TRBJ2-7, with a possible D match to TRBD2 (6 bases). Trimming removed 4 bases from V and 5 bases from J, with 21 bases in between. CDR1 is LGHNT and CDR2 is FRNRAP in the germline V gene. The CDR3 contains 16 residues. The CDR3 sequence is CASGSPRGGGSHEQYF. DNA for the CDR3: TGTGCTAGTGGTTCCCCCCGGGGAGGAGGGTCCCACGAGCAGTACTTC.

The chain employs TRBV6-5 and TRBJ2-5; TRBD2 is a possible D gene (6 bases). Trimming removed 0 bases at V and 5 bases at J, with 10 bases between. Germline values: CDR1 MNHEY, CDR2 SVGAGI. CDR3 length: 14 residues. This CDR3 reads CASSYSGRWETQYF. DNA for the CDR3: TGTGCCAGCAGTTACTCGGGGAGGTGGGAGACCCAGTACTTC.